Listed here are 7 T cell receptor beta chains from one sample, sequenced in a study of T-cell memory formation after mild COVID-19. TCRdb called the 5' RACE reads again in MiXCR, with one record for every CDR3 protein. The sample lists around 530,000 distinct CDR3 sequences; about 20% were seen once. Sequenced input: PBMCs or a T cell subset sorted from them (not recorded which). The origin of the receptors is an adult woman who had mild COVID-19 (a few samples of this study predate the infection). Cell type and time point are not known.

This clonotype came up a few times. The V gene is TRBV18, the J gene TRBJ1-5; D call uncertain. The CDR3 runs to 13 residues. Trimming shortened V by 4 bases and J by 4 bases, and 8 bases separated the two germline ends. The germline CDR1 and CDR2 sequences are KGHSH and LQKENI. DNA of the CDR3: TGTGCCAGCTCACTAGTCCGTAATCAGCCCCAGCATTTT. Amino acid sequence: CASSLVRNQPQHF.

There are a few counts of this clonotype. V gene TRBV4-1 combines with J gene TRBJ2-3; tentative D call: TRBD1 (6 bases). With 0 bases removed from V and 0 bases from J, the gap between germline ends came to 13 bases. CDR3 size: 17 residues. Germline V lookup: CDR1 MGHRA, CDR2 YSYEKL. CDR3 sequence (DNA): TGCGCCAGCAGCCAAGATAGAGGACAGTGCAGCACAGATACGCAGTATTTT. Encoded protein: CASSQDRGQCSTDTQYF.

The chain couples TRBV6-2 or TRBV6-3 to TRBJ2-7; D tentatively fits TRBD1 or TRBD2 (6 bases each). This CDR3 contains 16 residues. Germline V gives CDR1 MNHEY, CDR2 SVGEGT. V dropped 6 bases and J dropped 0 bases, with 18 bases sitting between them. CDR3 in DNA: TGTGCCAGCAGGCAGCCGGGGGCAGCGAGCTCCTACGAGCAGTACTTC. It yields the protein CASRQPGAASSYEQYF.

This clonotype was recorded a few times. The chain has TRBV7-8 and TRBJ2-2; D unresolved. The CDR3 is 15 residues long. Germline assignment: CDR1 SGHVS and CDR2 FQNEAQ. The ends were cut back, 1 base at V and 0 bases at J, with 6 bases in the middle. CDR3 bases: TGTGCCAGCAGCTTAGTTTTTGCGAACACCGGGGAGCTGTTTTTT. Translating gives CASSLVFANTGELFF.

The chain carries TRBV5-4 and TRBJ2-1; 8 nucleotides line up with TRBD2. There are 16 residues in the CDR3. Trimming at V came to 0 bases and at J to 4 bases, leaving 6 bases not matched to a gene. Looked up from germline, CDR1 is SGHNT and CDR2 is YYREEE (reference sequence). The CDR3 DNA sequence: TGTGCCAGCAGCTTGGCCGGGGGGGCTGCATACAATGAGCAGTTCTTC. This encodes CASSLAGGAAYNEQFF.

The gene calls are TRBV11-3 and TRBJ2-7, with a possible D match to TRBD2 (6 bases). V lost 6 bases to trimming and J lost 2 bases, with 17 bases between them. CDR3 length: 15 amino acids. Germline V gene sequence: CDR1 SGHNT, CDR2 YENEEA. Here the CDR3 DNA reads TGTGCCAGCAGTGGTACGACTAGAAACGCCTACGAGCAGTACTTC. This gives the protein CASSGTTRNAYEQYF.

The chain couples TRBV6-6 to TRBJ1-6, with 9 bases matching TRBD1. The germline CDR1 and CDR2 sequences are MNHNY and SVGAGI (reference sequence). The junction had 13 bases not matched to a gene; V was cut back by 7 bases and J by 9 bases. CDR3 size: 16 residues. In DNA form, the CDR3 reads TGTGCCAGCACCCACCGGGACAGGGTAGGGGGTTCACCCCTCCACTTT. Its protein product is CASTHRDRVGGSPLHF.